Listed here are 20 T cell receptor beta chains from one sample, sequenced in a study of blood T cell repertoires in COVID-19 (dated by TCRdb to 2018 to 2020). Libraries were constructed by the immunoSEQ multiplex PCR assay. TCRdb mirrors the immuneACCESS table, restricted to in-frame sequences. Some clones are absent from its copies; in checked studies, under half trace to an unresolved V gene, and the reason for the others is unknown. The sample profile shows roughly 250,000 clones; 82% of them were found once. The ten largest clonotypes hold more than 4.5% of the sample. Specimen: peripheral blood. These receptors originate from a woman aged 80 or over with active or convalescent COVID-19.

The gene calls are TRBV28 and TRBJ1-2, with a possible D match to TRBD1 (5 bases). The CDR3 length is 15 residues. Germline V gene data show CDR1 as MDHEN and CDR2 as SYDVKM. The ends were cut back, 5 bases at V and 5 bases at J, with 18 bases in the middle. Here the CDR3 DNA reads TGTGCCAGCAGTCCCTCTCGGGGGGTCAGTTATGGCTACACCTTC. Protein: CASSPSRGVSYGYTF.

This clone appeared a single time. This rearrangement joins TRBV4-2 to TRBJ2-3; TRBD1 matches at 7 bases. CDR3 length: 16 residues. J gave up 0 bases and V 0 bases, and 3 bases lay outside the gene matches. Germline-derived CDR1 and CDR2 are LGHNA and YNFKEQ. The CDR3 loop reads CASSQDGGQSTDTQYF. The CDR3 DNA sequence: TGTGCCAGCAGCCAAGATGGGGGACAGAGCACAGATACGCAGTATTTT.

In DNA, the CDR3 is TGCGCCAGCAGAAGAGGGACAGGGAGCTCTTTGGCAGGCACAGATACGCAGTATTTT. Amino acids: CASRRGTGSSLAGTDTQYF. V and J are TRBV5-1 and TRBJ2-3; TRBD1 aligns across 9 bases. CDR1 and CDR2 from the germline V gene are SGHRS and YFSETQ. CDR3 length equals 19 residues. Germline trimming cut 5 bases from V and 1 base from J; bases unmatched to any gene: 17. Complete variable domain (other parts from reference TRBV5-1 and TRBJ2-3): KAGVTQTPRYLIKTRGQQVTLSCSPISGHRSVSWYQQTPGQGLQFLFEYFSETQRNKGNFPGRFSGRQFSNSRSEMNVSTLELGDSALYLCASRRGTGSSLAGTDTQYFGPGTRLTVL.

As for this clone: At one boundary the junction diverges from the germline segment, which might be a read error. This rearrangement joins TRBV7-2 to TRBJ1-1; D uncertain. Germline V gene lookup returns CDR1 SGHTA and CDR2 FQGNSA. The CDR3 sequence is 13 residues long. The CDR3 spells CASSFRWNAEAFF. The CDR3 DNA sequence: TGTGCCAGCAGCTTCAGGTGGAACGCTGAAGCTTTCTTT.

This clone was observed a single time. The rearrangement uses TRBV12-5 and TRBJ2-7; 7 nucleotides agree with TRBD1. V lost 7 bases and J lost 9; bases outside the gene matches: 18. Looked up from germline, CDR1 is LGHNT and CDR2 is FRNRAP. This CDR3 has 15 amino acids. CDR3 bases: TGTGCTAGTGCCCCGACGGGGACAGACTTCTCATCGCAGTACTTC. It specifies CASAPTGTDFSSQYF.

The chain joins TRBV5-8 to TRBJ2-1, with 10 nucleotides matching TRBD2. Per germline, CDR1 SGHTS and CDR2 YDEGEE. V dropped 4 bases and J dropped 7; count of bases not matched to a gene: 17. The CDR3 loop spans 18 amino acids. CDR3 region: CASSTDQFLAGDVNEQFF. The CDR3 DNA follows: TGTGCCAGCAGCACCGACCAATTTCTAGCGGGAGATGTGAATGAGCAGTTCTTC. Full variable domain (outside the CDR3, taken from reference TRBV5-8 and TRBJ2-1): EAGVTQSPTHLIKTRGQQATLRCSPISGHTSVYWYQQALGLGLQFLLWYDEGEERNRGNFPPRFSGRQFPNYSSELNVNALELEDSALYLCASSTDQFLAGDVNEQFFGPGTRLTVL.

This rearrangement joins TRBV7-8 to TRBJ2-7; perhaps TRBD1 as D (5 bases). CDR1 is SGHVS and CDR2 is FQNEAQ in the germline V gene. Trimming took 3 bases from V and 2 from J, leaving 23 bases between them. The CDR3 extends over 18 amino acids. In DNA form, the CDR3 reads TGTGCCAGCAGCTTTCATCAGGGATTACGGACATGGACCTACGAGCAGTACTTC. This codes for CASSFHQGLRTWTYEQYF.

The CDR3 loop reads CASSSPGTSGSGGQYF. In DNA, the CDR3 is TGTGCCAGCAGTTCACCCGGGACTAGCGGGAGTGGGGGGCAGTACTTC. V and J are TRBV28 and TRBJ2-7; 14 bases line up with TRBD2. CDR1 is MDHEN, CDR2 SYDVKM, per germline. The CDR3 extends over 16 amino acids. The J segment lost 9 bases and the V segment lost 4 bases, leaving 11 bases of the junction unmatched. The complete variable domain, with remaining parts taken from reference TRBV28 and TRBJ2-7, reads DVKVTQSSRYLVKRTGEKVFLECVQDMDHENMFWYRQDPGLGLRLIYFSYDVKMKEKGDIPEGYSVSREKKERFSLILESASTNQTSMYLCASSSPGTSGSGGQYFGPGTRLTVT.

This clone was recorded once. This chain joins TRBV20-1 and TRBJ2-1; 8 bases align to TRBD2. The CDR3 has 14 residues. Germline CDR1 DFQATT, CDR2 SNEGSKA (reference sequence). V lost 3 bases to trimming and J lost 4 bases; unmatched junction nucleotides: 5. Written as DNA, the CDR3 is TGCAGTGCTAGTCTAAGCGGGGGTTACAATGAGCAGTTCTTC. It encodes CSASLSGGYNEQFF.

The rearrangement joins TRBV4-2 to TRBJ1-2; 7 bases are shared with TRBD1. The V gene end was trimmed by 0 bases and the J gene end by 6 bases; junction bases not matched to a gene: 7. The germline gives CDR1 LGHNA, CDR2 YNFKEQ. The CDR3 is 15 residues long. CDR3 amino acids: CASSQDSSQGDGYTF. The CDR3 bases are TGTGCCAGCAGCCAAGATAGCTCCCAGGGGGATGGCTACACCTTC.

This clone turned up a few times. The chain carries TRBV29-1 and TRBJ2-5; 9 bases line up with TRBD1. V lost 6 bases to trimming and J lost 4 bases; unmatched junction nucleotides: 6. The CDR3 runs to 13 residues. The germline gives CDR1 SQVTM, CDR2 ANQGSEA. CDR3 sequence: CSVTRTGVETQYF. The CDR3 region has the DNA TGCAGCGTAACTAGGACAGGGGTAGAGACCCAGTACTTC.

This chain joins TRBV5-1 and TRBJ1-6, with 9 positions matching TRBD1. This CDR3 has 14 amino acids. Looked up from germline, CDR1 is SGHRS and CDR2 is YFSETQ. Unmatched junction bases numbered 6, after V lost 4 bases and J lost 10 bases. The CDR3 spells CASSLGQGKSPLHF. The CDR3 coding sequence is TGCGCCAGCAGCCTAGGACAGGGGAAATCACCCCTCCACTTT.

V gene TRBV5-6 combines with J gene TRBJ1-3; D not resolved. The CDR3 consists of 14 residues. Germline values: CDR1 SGHDT, CDR2 YYEEEE. The V end lost 0 bases, the J end lost 3 bases, and 7 bases lay between the germline ends. CDR3 sequence: CASSLVQYGNTIYF. The DNA of the CDR3 is TGTGCCAGCAGCTTGGTACAGTATGGAAACACCATATATTTT.

Turning to this clone: Different DNA sequences within this sample yield the same CDR3. V gene TRBV5-1 combines with J gene TRBJ1-1; TRBD1 aligns across 7 bases. CDR3 length: 14 amino acids. Trimming took 4 bases from V and 1 from J; bases not matched to a gene: 4. Per the germline V gene, CDR1 is SGHRS and CDR2 is YFSETQ. CDR3 protein: CASSAGTANTEAFF. The CDR3 coding sequence is TGCGCCAGCAGCGCCGGGACAGCGAACACTGAAGCTTTCTTT.

This clone has only one observation. J is TRBJ2-1 and V is TRBV5-1, with 8 bases lining up with TRBD2. After removal of 0 bases from V and 8 bases from J, the junction contained 10 bases not matched to a gene. The length of the CDR3 is 16 residues. Germline lookup yields CDR1 SGHRS and CDR2 YFSETQ. The DNA of the CDR3 is TGCGCCAGCAGCTTGGAAGTAGCGGGGAGGAGCTATGAGCAGTTCTTC. Protein product: CASSLEVAGRSYEQFF.

V and J are TRBV12-3 or TRBV12-4 and TRBJ2-3; 12 bases are shared with TRBD2. The length of the CDR3 is 13 residues. V trimming: 8 bases; J trimming: 9 bases; junction bases outside the gene matches: 6. CDR3 amino acids: CASLLAGGPTQYF. In DNA, the CDR3 is TGTGCCAGCTTGCTAGCGGGAGGGCCGACGCAGTATTTT.

This clone appeared a few times. The J gene is TRBJ1-4, the V gene TRBV19; D uncertain. Trimming cost V 3 bases and J 4 bases, with 12 bases left between them. The CDR3 runs 15 residues. CDR1 and CDR2 (germline): LNHDA, SQIVND (reference sequence). This chain's CDR3 is CASSMVGGRNEKLFF. The CDR3 DNA sequence: TGTGCCAGTAGTATGGTGGGAGGGCGTAATGAAAAACTGTTTTTT.

This chain links TRBV6-1 with TRBJ2-5, with 13 bases aligning to TRBD2. CDR1 MNHNS and CDR2 SASEGT come from the germline V gene. The V gene end was trimmed by 0 bases and the J gene end by 2 bases; junction bases not matched to a gene: 3. The CDR3 sequence is 17 residues long. DNA of the CDR3: TGTGCCAGCAGTGAAGCACTAGCGGGAGGGCAACAAGAGACCCAGTACTTC. Translated, it gives CASSEALAGGQQETQYF.

The V and J genes are TRBV2 and TRBJ1-4; D unresolved. Trimming shortened V by 6 bases and J by 8 bases, and 13 bases separated the two germline ends. The CDR3 covers 13 residues. Germline V CDR1 and CDR2: SNHLY, FYNNEI. CDR3 protein: CASRSGGGEKLFF. Here the CDR3 DNA reads TGTGCCAGCAGGTCCGGCGGAGGGGAAAAACTGTTTTTT.

This sequence joins TRBV5-1 and TRBJ2-7; 14 bases map to TRBD2. The CDR3 runs 19 residues. Germline CDR1 and CDR2: SGHRS and YFSETQ. Trimming took 4 bases from V and 1 from J; bases not matched to a gene: 13. The DNA for the CDR3 is TGCGCCAGCAGCCTGCCATCCGGGACTAGCGGGAGTTGGTCCTACGAGCAGTACTTC. Its translation is CASSLPSGTSGSWSYEQYF.